A selection of T cell receptor beta chains follows, all from one sample in a study of T cells in Graves' hyperthyroidism and ophthalmopathy. TCRdb recomputed calls from the multiplex PCR reads with MiXCR, one row per CDR3 protein. Of fewer than 650,000 distinct CDR3 sequences in the sample, 14% to 15% were seen once. Input material: blood. The source of these receptors is a woman aged 40 to 49 with Graves' ophthalmopathy. The CDR3 runs from the conserved cysteine through the conserved F or W. Fields, in order: clone size, V gene, D gene, J gene, CDR3 protein, CDR3 DNA. A D gene is named only where the DNA matches it firmly. A row's size may be missing; if present it is once, few, many or a size class.

abundance: .; v_gene: TRBV5-1; d_gene: .; j_gene: TRBJ1-2; CDR3aa: CASTQGGKGYTF; CDR3nt: TGCGCCAGTACCCAGGGTGGAAAGGGCTACACCTTC
abundance: many; v_gene: TRBV28; d_gene: .; j_gene: TRBJ1-2; CDR3aa: CASSLGGVGYTF; CDR3nt: TGTGCCAGCAGTTTGGGAGGGGTCGGCTACACCTTC
abundance: few; v_gene: TRBV12-3/TRBV12-4; d_gene: .; j_gene: TRBJ1-4; CDR3aa: CASSSQGQDEKLFF; CDR3nt: TGTGCCAGCAGTTCACAGGGCCAGGATGAAAAACTGTTTTTT
abundance: many; v_gene: TRBV4-3; d_gene: TRBD1; j_gene: TRBJ1-1; CDR3aa: CASSNTGDTEAFF; CDR3nt: TGCGCCAGCAGCAATACAGGGGACACTGAAGCTTTCTTT
abundance: many; v_gene: TRBV25-1; d_gene: .; j_gene: TRBJ2-5; CDR3aa: CASSDWAGDIQETQYF; CDR3nt: TGTGCCAGCAGTGATTGGGCAGGGGACATCCAAGAGACCCAGTACTTC
abundance: many; v_gene: TRBV4-3; d_gene: TRBD2; j_gene: TRBJ2-2; CDR3aa: CASSYNLGLASTGELFF; CDR3nt: TGCGCCAGCAGCTACAATTTAGGACTAGCGAGCACCGGGGAGCTGTTTTTT
abundance: many; v_gene: TRBV30; d_gene: .; j_gene: TRBJ2-2; CDR3aa: CAWGPRTGELFF; CDR3nt: TGTGCCTGGGGACCTAGGACCGGGGAGCTGTTTTTT
abundance: many; v_gene: TRBV20-1; d_gene: TRBD2; j_gene: TRBJ2-2; CDR3aa: CSARAPTSGNTGELFF; CDR3nt: TGCAGTGCTAGAGCACCGACTAGCGGGAACACCGGGGAGCTGTTTTTT
abundance: many; v_gene: TRBV9; d_gene: TRBD1; j_gene: TRBJ1-1; CDR3aa: CASSAQGQGDTEAFF; CDR3nt: TGTGCCAGCAGCGCCCAGGGACAGGGCGACACTGAAGCTTTCTTT
abundance: many; v_gene: TRBV6-4; d_gene: TRBD1; j_gene: TRBJ1-1; CDR3aa: CATSFRDREAFF; CDR3nt: TGTGCCACCTCCTTCCGGGACAGGGAAGCTTTCTTT
abundance: many; v_gene: TRBV4-1; d_gene: .; j_gene: TRBJ2-2; CDR3aa: CASSPGRSGTGELFF; CDR3nt: TGCGCCAGCAGCCCAGGGAGATCGGGCACCGGGGAGCTGTTTTTT
abundance: .; v_gene: TRBV28; d_gene: .; j_gene: TRBJ2-7; CDR3aa: CVVDSSYEQYF; CDR3nt: TGTGTTGTTGACAGCTCCTACGAGCAGTACTTC
abundance: many; v_gene: TRBV6-1; d_gene: TRBD2; j_gene: TRBJ2-7; CDR3aa: CAGQEGGTSRNEQYF; CDR3nt: TGTGCCGGTCAAGAGGGCGGGACTAGCAGGAACGAGCAGTACTTC
abundance: many; v_gene: TRBV20-1; d_gene: .; j_gene: TRBJ2-7; CDR3aa: CSARHEREQYF; CDR3nt: TGCAGTGCTAGACACGAGCGGGAGCAGTACTTC
abundance: many; v_gene: TRBV12-3/TRBV12-4; d_gene: .; j_gene: TRBJ1-1; CDR3aa: CASSPAWNTEAFF; CDR3nt: TGTGCCAGCAGTCCGGCCTGGAACACTGAAGCTTTCTTT
abundance: many; v_gene: TRBV7-2; d_gene: .; j_gene: TRBJ2-2; CDR3aa: CASRRPGTPNGELFF; CDR3nt: TGTGCCAGCAGGCGCCCCGGGACCCCGAACGGGGAGCTGTTTTTT
abundance: many; v_gene: TRBV6-2/TRBV6-3; d_gene: .; j_gene: TRBJ1-2; CDR3aa: CASSIVLGGYTF; CDR3nt: TGTGCCAGCAGTATTGTTCTCGGGGGCTACACCTTC
abundance: .; v_gene: TRBV6-9; d_gene: TRBD2; j_gene: TRBJ2-5; CDR3aa: CASSSLTSGRAGRQETQYF; CDR3nt: TGTGCCAGCAGTTCCCTGACTAGCGGGAGGGCCGGTCGTCAAGAGACCCAGTACTTC
abundance: few; v_gene: TRBV29-1; d_gene: .; j_gene: TRBJ1-5; CDR3aa: CSAGDNSNQPQHF; CDR3nt: TGCAGCGCCGGCGACAATAGCAATCAGCCCCAGCATTTT
abundance: .; v_gene: TRBV11-2; d_gene: .; j_gene: TRBJ2-7; CDR3aa: CASSPMNLEQYF; CDR3nt: TGTGCCAGCAGCCCGATGAACTTGGAGCAGTACTTC
abundance: many; v_gene: TRBV2; d_gene: .; j_gene: TRBJ2-6; CDR3aa: CASSEDPGANVLTF; CDR3nt: TGTGCCAGCAGTGAAGACCCCGGGGCCAACGTCCTGACTTTC
abundance: many; v_gene: TRBV6-5; d_gene: .; j_gene: TRBJ2-7; CDR3aa: CASSYSATNYEQYF; CDR3nt: TGTGCCAGCAGTTACAGTGCGACAAACTACGAGCAGTACTTC
abundance: many; v_gene: TRBV28; d_gene: TRBD2; j_gene: TRBJ2-5; CDR3aa: CASTSDAARGGETQYF; CDR3nt: TGTGCCAGCACCTCCGACGCAGCTCGGGGGGGAGAGACCCAGTACTTC
abundance: many; v_gene: TRBV28; d_gene: TRBD2; j_gene: TRBJ2-7; CDR3aa: CASSLRGISYEQYF; CDR3nt: TGTGCCAGCAGTTTGCGGGGGATCTCCTACGAGCAGTACTTC
abundance: .; v_gene: TRBV28; d_gene: .; j_gene: TRBJ2-7; CDR3aa: CASSIGVRAYEQYF; CDR3nt: TGTGCCAGCAGTATAGGGGTTAGAGCCTACGAGCAGTACTTC
abundance: few; v_gene: TRBV12-3/TRBV12-4; d_gene: TRBD1; j_gene: TRBJ1-1; CDR3aa: CASSPDRGQAFF; CDR3nt: TGTGCCAGCAGCCCGGACAGGGGGCAGGCTTTCTTT
abundance: many; v_gene: TRBV9; d_gene: TRBD1; j_gene: TRBJ2-7; CDR3aa: CASSSSRGEQYF; CDR3nt: TGTGCCAGCAGCTCGTCCAGGGGGGAGCAGTACTTC
abundance: many; v_gene: TRBV29-1; d_gene: TRBD1; j_gene: TRBJ1-5; CDR3aa: CSVRQGNQPQHF; CDR3nt: TGCAGCGTGAGACAGGGGAATCAGCCCCAGCATTTT
abundance: .; v_gene: TRBV20-1; d_gene: .; j_gene: TRBJ2-7; CDR3aa: CSAPKRTQGREQYF; CDR3nt: TGCAGTGCACCGAAACGAACGCAGGGGCGCGAGCAGTACTTC
abundance: few; v_gene: TRBV28; d_gene: TRBD2; j_gene: TRBJ2-5; CDR3aa: CASSPTGRFLLETQYF; CDR3nt: TGTGCCAGCAGTCCTACCGGGAGGTTTTTGCTGGAGACCCAGTACTTC
abundance: .; v_gene: TRBV6-1; d_gene: .; j_gene: TRBJ1-5; CDR3aa: CASSGGRQQPQHF; CDR3nt: TGTGCCAGCAGTGGGGGGAGACAGCAGCCCCAGCATTTT
abundance: many; v_gene: TRBV6-2/TRBV6-3; d_gene: .; j_gene: TRBJ1-1; CDR3aa: CASSYEGQNTEAFF; CDR3nt: TGTGCCAGCAGTTACGAGGGCCAAAACACTGAAGCTTTCTTT
abundance: .; v_gene: TRBV12-3/TRBV12-4; d_gene: TRBD2; j_gene: TRBJ2-7; CDR3aa: CASSLVGLAGAYEQYF; CDR3nt: TGTGCCAGCAGTTTAGTCGGACTAGCGGGAGCCTACGAGCAGTACTTC
abundance: many; v_gene: TRBV6-5; d_gene: .; j_gene: TRBJ1-5; CDR3aa: CASSSGILNQPQHF; CDR3nt: TGTGCCAGCAGTTCCGGGATCCTGAATCAGCCCCAGCATTTT
abundance: .; v_gene: TRBV3-1; d_gene: .; j_gene: TRBJ1-1; CDR3aa: CASSQVSSTEAFF; CDR3nt: TGTGCCAGCAGCCAAGTTAGTTCCACTGAAGCTTTCTTT
abundance: .; v_gene: TRBV11-2; d_gene: TRBD1; j_gene: TRBJ1-1; CDR3aa: CASSLDAAGTGIMYTEAFF; CDR3nt: TGTGCCAGCAGCTTAGATGCGGCCGGGACAGGGATCATGTACACTGAAGCTTTCTTT
abundance: few; v_gene: TRBV6-2/TRBV6-3; d_gene: TRBD2; j_gene: TRBJ2-3; CDR3aa: CASSTSGGYISTDTQYF; CDR3nt: TGTGCCAGCAGTACTAGCGGGGGATACATTAGCACAGATACGCAGTATTTT
abundance: many; v_gene: TRBV19; d_gene: .; j_gene: TRBJ1-5; CDR3aa: CASMVGVGNQPQHF; CDR3nt: TGTGCCAGTATGGTAGGGGTCGGCAATCAGCCCCAGCATTTT
abundance: many; v_gene: TRBV28; d_gene: .; j_gene: TRBJ1-2; CDR3aa: CASRSGNRSYGYTF; CDR3nt: TGTGCCAGCAGATCAGGGAATAGGAGCTATGGCTACACCTTC
abundance: .; v_gene: TRBV6-5; d_gene: TRBD2; j_gene: TRBJ2-7; CDR3aa: CASSYSPGLVYSYEQYF; CDR3nt: TGTGCCAGCAGTTACTCACCGGGACTAGTATATTCCTACGAGCAGTACTTC
abundance: few; v_gene: TRBV19; d_gene: .; j_gene: TRBJ2-5; CDR3aa: CASSIDRGTQYF; CDR3nt: TGTGCCAGTAGTATAGATCGCGGGACCCAGTACTTC
abundance: many; v_gene: TRBV28; d_gene: .; j_gene: TRBJ1-2; CDR3aa: CASSLWDGYTF; CDR3nt: TGTGCCAGCAGTTTATGGGACGGCTACACCTTC
abundance: many; v_gene: TRBV12-3/TRBV12-4; d_gene: .; j_gene: TRBJ1-2; CDR3aa: CASSPRPGDFYGYTF; CDR3nt: TGTGCCAGCAGTCCCCGGCCCGGGGATTTCTATGGCTACACCTTC
abundance: .; v_gene: TRBV20-1; d_gene: TRBD2; j_gene: TRBJ2-7; CDR3aa: CSNSGRADEQYF; CDR3nt: TGCAGCAATAGCGGGAGAGCGGACGAGCAGTACTTC
abundance: few; v_gene: TRBV19; d_gene: TRBD1; j_gene: TRBJ1-1; CDR3aa: CASSSRGRGTEAFF; CDR3nt: TGTGCCAGTAGTTCCAGGGGGCGCGGCACTGAAGCTTTCTTT
abundance: many; v_gene: TRBV5-1; d_gene: .; j_gene: TRBJ2-7; CDR3aa: CASRVAGIGQQEQYF; CDR3nt: TGCGCCAGCAGGGTGGCAGGGATAGGCCAGCAGGAGCAGTACTTC